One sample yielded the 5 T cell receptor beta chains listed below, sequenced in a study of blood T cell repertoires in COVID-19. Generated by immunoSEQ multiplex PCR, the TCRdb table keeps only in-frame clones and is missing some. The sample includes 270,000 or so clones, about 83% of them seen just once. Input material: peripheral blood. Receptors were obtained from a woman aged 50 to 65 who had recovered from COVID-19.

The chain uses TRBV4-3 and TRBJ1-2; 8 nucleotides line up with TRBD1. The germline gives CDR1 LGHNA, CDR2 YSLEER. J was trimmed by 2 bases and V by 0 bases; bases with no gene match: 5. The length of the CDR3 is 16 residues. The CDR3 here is CASSQDTGQANYGYTF. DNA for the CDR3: TGCGCCAGCAGCCAAGATACGGGACAGGCGAACTATGGCTACACCTTC.

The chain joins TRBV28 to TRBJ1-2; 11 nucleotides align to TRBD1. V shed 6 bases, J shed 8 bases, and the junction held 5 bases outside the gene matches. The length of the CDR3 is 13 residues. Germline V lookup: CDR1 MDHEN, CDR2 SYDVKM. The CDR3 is CASSGQGAEGYTF. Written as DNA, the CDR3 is TGTGCCAGCAGCGGACAGGGGGCTGAAGGCTACACCTTC.

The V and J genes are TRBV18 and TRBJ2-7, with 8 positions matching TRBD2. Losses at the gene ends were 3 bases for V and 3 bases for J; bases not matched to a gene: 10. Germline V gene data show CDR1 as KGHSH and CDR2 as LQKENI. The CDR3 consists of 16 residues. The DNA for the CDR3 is TGTGCCAGCTCACCGAGTACCCGGGGGGGCCTCTACGAGCAGTACTTC. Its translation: CASSPSTRGGLYEQYF.

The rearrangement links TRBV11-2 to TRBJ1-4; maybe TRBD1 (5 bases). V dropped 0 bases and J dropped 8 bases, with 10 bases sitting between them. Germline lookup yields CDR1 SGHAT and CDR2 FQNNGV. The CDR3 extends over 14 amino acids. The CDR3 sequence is CASSLDRVGEKLFF. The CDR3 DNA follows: TGTGCCAGCAGCTTAGACAGGGTTGGCGAAAAACTGTTTTTT.

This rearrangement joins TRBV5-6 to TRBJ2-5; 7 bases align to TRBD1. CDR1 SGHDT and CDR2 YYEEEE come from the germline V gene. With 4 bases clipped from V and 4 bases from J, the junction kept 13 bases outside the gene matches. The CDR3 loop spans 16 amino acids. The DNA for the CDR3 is TGTGCCAGCAGCCCCTGGACAGGTTTTGGGATAGAGACCCAGTACTTC. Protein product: CASSPWTGFGIETQYF.